The entry below gives a single TCR beta chain sequence along with its context. What this receptor recognizes is not known. Base qualities are not at hand, and no much larger clone is one base apart. These data come from a study of CD8 T cells in ankylosing spondylitis (dated by TCRdb to about 2017). Looking at the study overall: T cell receptor beta repertoires were profiled in healthy donors and ankylosing spondylitis patients so that disease-linked TCR variants could be found. The full study cohort comprised roughly 24 ankylosing spondylitis patients and roughly 110 healthy donors. Peripheral blood samples were taken, and synovial fluid was additionally collected from ankylosing spondylitis patients.

Including the terminal cysteine and phenylalanine, the CDR3 comprises 14 residues. Only the CDR3 part of the read is kept: 42 bases, read in frame from the first base. The V end loses 1 base and the J end loses 11 bases, and a stretch of 15 bases separates them. The germline V gene (reference sequence) provides CDR1 LNHNV and CDR2 YYDKDF. Sequenced using an Illumina HiSeq 2500. TCR beta libraries were prepared by quantitative 5'-RACE with molecular barcodes. The study's own analysis went as follows. A new computational method, built on a probabilistic model of VDJ rearrangement, was used to identify disease-linked TCR variants. Clones were called with MiXCR by TCRdb after fastp trimmed the public reads at Q25, and only in-frame beta chains were retained. Each CDR3 protein gets just one entry, which takes the most common genes and DNA from the rows behind it. TCRdb, not the authors, supplied the V and J calls. The sample table contains about 750,000 distinct CDR3 sequences; only one count was recorded for 15% to 20% of them. The top ten clonotypes cover under 20% of the sample.

The paper as a whole reports these results and caveats: A TCR beta motif made up of several highly homologous amino acid variants appeared to be characteristic of blood from ankylosing spondylitis patients. In peripheral blood, the disease-linked clones were found at relatively low frequencies and had a CD8+ phenotype. Significant enrichment of the disease-linked clones was reported in matched synovial fluid samples from ankylosing spondylitis patients. Some motif variants had previously been reported in the synovial fluid and blood of reactive arthritis patients, which suggests shared mechanisms of disease initiation.

The TCR originated in a male donor with ankylosing spondylitis. The chain is assembled from TRBV15 and TRBJ1-5; the D gene is not confidently resolved. Sequencing input: blood, either unsorted or a sorted T cell fraction (not recorded which). The DNA reads as follows: TGTGCCACCAGCAGAGTAGTCAACAGTTGGTCCCAGCATTTT. Protein translation: CATSRVVNSWSQHF. With the portions outside the CDR3 filled from the reference TRBV15 and TRBJ1-5 genes, the complete variable region becomes DAMVIQNPRYQVTQFGKPVTLSCSQTLNHNVMYWYQQKSSQAPKLLFHYYDKDFNNEADTPDNFQSRRPNTSFCFLDIRSPGLGDTAMYLCATSRVVNSWSQHFGDGTRLSIL.